These 9 T cell receptor beta chains share one sample of origin, sequenced in a study of cytomegalovirus exposure and HLA in healthy donors. Researchers ran the PCR with 60 Vbeta and 13 Jbeta primers. The data were produced by immunoSEQ multiplex PCR, yet TCRdb's version contains in-frame clones alone and is incomplete. This sample has 150,000 to 200,000 clones, with roughly 70% found just once. The sequencing input was PBMCs. The receptor set was obtained from a woman in her 30s in good health and CMV-seronegative.

This chain joins TRBV5-1 and TRBJ2-3; 10 nucleotides align to TRBD2. Germline V gene sequence: CDR1 SGHRS, CDR2 YFSETQ. The CDR3 has 20 residues. The V gene end was trimmed by 2 bases and the J gene end by 4 bases; junction bases not matched to a gene: 19. CDR3 coding DNA: TGCGCCAGCAGCTTCGATCTTGGGGCTAGCGGGAGACGGTTGGCAGATACGCAGTATTTT. It encodes CASSFDLGASGRRLADTQYF.

Only one count was recorded for this clone. V is TRBV5-1 and J is TRBJ2-5; 12 bases are shared with TRBD2. The CDR3 consists of 19 residues. Trimming removed 1 base from V and 4 bases from J; junction bases left unmatched: 14. The germline CDR1 and CDR2 sequences are SGHRS and YFSETQ. CDR3 DNA: TGCGCCAGCAGCTTGATCGGACTAGCGGGGCCGCTGGGTCTAGAGACCCAGTACTTC. It translates to CASSLIGLAGPLGLETQYF.

This clone was seen only once. The V gene is TRBV7-2, the J gene TRBJ2-1; D gene uncertain. The germline V gene encodes CDR1 SGHTA and CDR2 FQGNSA. Trimming cost V 6 bases and J 1 base, with 16 bases left between them. This CDR3 is 16 amino acids long. This chain's CDR3 is CASSRERVRSYNEQFF. CDR3 bases: TGTGCCAGCAGTAGAGAGCGTGTTAGGTCCTACAATGAGCAGTTCTTC.

The chain uses TRBV10-3 and TRBJ1-1, with D uncertain. CDR3 size: 13 residues. Germline values: CDR1 ENHRY, CDR2 SYGVKD. The V gene lost 5 bases and the J gene lost 4 bases, with 11 bases spanning the gap. CDR3 coding DNA: TGTGCCATCAGTCCCGGTGAGGGCACTGAAGCTTTCTTT. This gives the protein CAISPGEGTEAFF.

This clone was seen more than once but under ten times. This chain connects TRBV25-1 to TRBJ1-2; no definite D call. V dropped 5 bases and J dropped 4 bases, with 20 bases sitting between them. The CDR3 has 16 amino acids. CDR1 is MGHDK, CDR2 SYGVNS, per germline. CDR3 coding DNA: TGTGCCAGCAGTAGAATACTAGGCGTTGAGAGCTATGGCTACACCTTC. Amino acid sequence: CASSRILGVESYGYTF.

The chain couples TRBV5-5 to TRBJ2-1, with 12 bases that match TRBD2. The germline CDR1 and CDR2 sequences are SGHKS and YYEKEE (reference sequence). Trimming took 4 bases from V and 2 from J; bases not matched to a gene: 1. The CDR3 covers 15 residues. The CDR3 reads CASSRLAGAYNEQFF. As DNA, the CDR3 is TGTGCCAGCAGCCGACTAGCGGGGGCCTACAATGAGCAGTTCTTC.

The chain carries TRBV5-4 and TRBJ2-3; 7 bases are a match to TRBD2. From germline, CDR1 is SGHNT and CDR2 YYREEE (reference sequence). The CDR3 spans 15 residues. V was pared by 3 bases and J by 1 base, with 5 bases of the junction left unmatched. The chain's CDR3 is CASSSIRGGTDTQYF. Here the CDR3 DNA reads TGTGCCAGCAGCTCGATCCGGGGGGGCACAGATACGCAGTATTTT.

This clone was found a few times. The chain uses TRBV6-6 and TRBJ1-1, with 12 nucleotides matching TRBD1. CDR3 size: 14 residues. Losses at the gene ends were 5 bases for V and 8 bases for J; bases not matched to a gene: 6. Germline CDR1 reads MNHNY; CDR2 reads SVGAGI (reference sequence). The CDR3 protein is CASSPPGQGAEAFF. For the CDR3, the DNA is TGTGCCAGCAGTCCCCCGGGACAGGGGGCCGAAGCTTTCTTT.

The chain combines TRBV7-8 with TRBJ2-7; 8 positions match TRBD1. CDR3 length: 14 residues. The J segment lost 3 bases and the V segment lost 5 bases, leaving 6 bases of the junction unmatched. Germline V gene sequence: CDR1 SGHVS, CDR2 FQNEAQ. The CDR3 here is CASSVDRGLYEQYF. CDR3 nucleotides: TGTGCCAGCAGCGTTGACAGGGGCCTCTACGAGCAGTACTTC.